Each of the 21 T cell receptor beta chains below was sequenced from the same sample in a study of cytomegalovirus exposure and HLA in healthy donors. Primers for the PCR totalled 60 Vbeta and 13 Jbeta. Clones were read by immunoSEQ multiplex PCR, and TCRdb kept only the in-frame ones, dropping some. The sample comprises 100,000 or so clones, more than 80% of which are singletons, and 6.1% rests with the top ten. Sequencing was performed on PBMCs. These receptors were taken from a man younger than 30 in good health and CMV-seronegative.

This chain links TRBV7-9 with TRBJ2-5, with D possibly matching TRBD2 (5 bases). CDR3 length: 15 amino acids. Germline V gene data show CDR1 as SEHNR and CDR2 as FQNEAQ (reference sequence). V was shortened by 3 bases and J by 7 bases, with 18 bases between the two germline ends. CDR3 sequence: CASSFSHRPEGTQYF. CDR3 DNA sequence: TGTGCCAGCAGCTTCTCGCACAGACCAGAGGGGACCCAGTACTTC.

The rearrangement uses TRBV5-1 and TRBJ2-5; 7 bases match TRBD1. The end of the DNA is better explained by TRBJ2-7, so the J call may be wrong. CDR1 SGHRS and CDR2 YFSETQ come from the germline V gene. This CDR3 comprises 13 residues. CDR3 nucleotides: TGCGCCAGCAGCTTGACAGGGGCCTACGAGCAGTACTTC. Its translation: CASSLTGAYEQYF.

The chain recombines TRBV27 with TRBJ2-1; D is uncertain. V dropped 5 bases and J dropped 9 bases, with 20 bases sitting between them. There are 15 residues in the CDR3. Germline-derived CDR1 and CDR2 are MNHEY and SMNVEV (reference sequence). The CDR3 is CASSLPETTVFEQFF. The CDR3 bases are TGTGCCAGCAGTCTCCCCGAGACAACGGTGTTTGAGCAGTTCTTC.

The V call is TRBV18, the J call TRBJ2-1; possibly TRBD2 for D (5 bases). Germline assignment: CDR1 KGHSH and CDR2 LQKENI. V lost 5 bases and J 0 bases, leaving 8 bases between the germline ends. The CDR3 is made up of 14 amino acids. The CDR3: CASSAGSSYNEQFF. The CDR3, as DNA: TGTGCCAGCTCAGCGGGTAGCTCCTACAATGAGCAGTTCTTC. Based on the CDR3 plus reference TRBV18 and TRBJ2-1, the full variable domain is NAGVMQNPRHLVRRRGQEARLRCSPMKGHSHVYWYRQLPEEGLKFMVYLQKENIIDESGMPKERFSAEFPKEGPSILRIQQVVRGDSAAYFCASSAGSSYNEQFFGPGTRLTVL.

V and J are TRBV6-6 and TRBJ2-3, with D possibly TRBD1 on 5 matching bases. The CDR3 is 13 amino acids. Germline V gives CDR1 MNHNY, CDR2 SVGAGI (reference sequence). Trimming took 6 bases from V and 6 from J, leaving 13 bases between them. The CDR3 is CASRPGLSDTQYF. The CDR3 DNA follows: TGTGCCAGCAGGCCAGGGTTATCCGATACGCAGTATTTT.

The V gene is TRBV19, the J gene TRBJ1-5, with D perhaps TRBD1 (5 bases). Trimming stripped 4 bases from V and 4 bases from J, with 14 bases between. CDR3 size: 15 residues. Germline CDR1 LNHDA, CDR2 SQIVND (reference sequence). CDR3 DNA: TGTGCCAGTAGTAGATCGCAGCCAGGGAATCAGCCCCAGCATTTT. It codes for CASSRSQPGNQPQHF.

The chain has TRBV27 and TRBJ1-1; tentatively, D is TRBD1 (5 bases). This CDR3 has 16 residues. CDR1 MNHEY and CDR2 SMNVEV come from the germline V gene (reference sequence). The V end lost 2 bases, the J end lost 1 base, and 14 bases lay between the germline ends. DNA of the CDR3: TGTGCCAGCAGTTTACAGGAGACAGCAGAGAACACTGAAGCTTTCTTT. It yields the protein CASSLQETAENTEAFF.

This clone has just a few counts. J is TRBJ1-6 and V is TRBV14; TRBD1 is a possible D gene (6 bases). V dropped 5 bases and J dropped 7 bases, with 21 bases sitting between them. CDR1 and CDR2 from the germline V gene are SGHDN and FVKESK. The CDR3 runs to 17 residues. CDR3 loop: CASSETGGRRTNSPLHF. CDR3 sequence (DNA): TGTGCCAGCAGCGAAACTGGGGGCCGACGGACGAATTCACCCCTCCACTTT.

The chain joins TRBV29-1 to TRBJ2-3; 7 bases are a match to TRBD2. CDR1 is SQVTM, CDR2 ANQGSEA, per germline. This CDR3 comprises 14 residues. The V gene end was trimmed by 7 bases and the J gene end by 2 bases; junction bases not matched to a gene: 9. CDR3 loop: CSGDLAEITDTQYF. The CDR3, as DNA: TGCAGCGGGGATCTAGCGGAGATCACAGATACGCAGTATTTT.

The chain joins TRBV7-3 to TRBJ2-3; a weak D match, TRBD2 (5 bases). This CDR3 region has 13 residues. Between the trimmed V and J ends, which lost 5 bases and 3 bases, there was a span of 9 bases. Germline V gives CDR1 SGHTA, CDR2 FQGTGA. The CDR3 DNA sequence: TGTGCCAGCAGCCGCCCGGGAACAGATACGCAGTATTTT. As protein: CASSRPGTDTQYF.

J is TRBJ2-3 and V is TRBV7-2, with D uncertain. Trimming stripped 1 base from V and 4 bases from J, with 3 bases between. In germline, CDR1 is SGHTA, CDR2 FQGNSA. The CDR3 has 12 residues. CDR3 DNA: TGTGCCAGCAGCTTAGGCGCAGATACGCAGTATTTT. Translation gives CASSLGADTQYF.

V is TRBV2 and J is TRBJ2-3; maybe TRBD2 (6 bases). Deletions cut 6 bases from V and 0 bases from J, with 10 bases between. CDR3 length equals 14 residues. In germline, CDR1 is SNHLY, CDR2 FYNNEI. The CDR3, as DNA: TGTGCCAGCAGGCCACTAGCAAGCACAGATACGCAGTATTTT. The encoded protein is CASRPLASTDTQYF. Full variable domain (rest looked up from reference TRBV2 and TRBJ2-3): EPEVTQTPSHQVTQMGQEVILRCVPISNHLYFYWYRQILGQKVEFLVSFYNNEISEKSEIFDDQFSVERPDGSNFTLKIRSTKLEDSAMYFCASRPLASTDTQYFGPGTRLTVL.

The V gene is TRBV7-9, the J gene TRBJ2-7; 8 bases match TRBD1. This CDR3 comprises 15 residues. After removal of 5 bases from V and 4 bases from J, the junction contained 10 bases not matched to a gene. Germline V gene lookup returns CDR1 SEHNR and CDR2 FQNEAQ (reference sequence). The CDR3 DNA follows: TGTGCCAGCAGCGACCCCGGGACAGGAGTTTACGAGCAGTACTTC. It specifies CASSDPGTGVYEQYF.

This clone appeared a single time. The rearrangement joins TRBV7-2 to TRBJ1-2; TRBD1 aligns across 8 bases. The CDR3 has 15 amino acids. Germline V lookup: CDR1 SGHTA, CDR2 FQGNSA. V dropped 5 bases and J dropped 4; count of bases not matched to a gene: 9. The DNA for the CDR3 is TGTGCCAGCAGCCCAGAGGACAGGGCGGTCTATGGCTACACCTTC. Protein: CASSPEDRAVYGYTF.

This chain links TRBV6-5 with TRBJ2-7; perhaps TRBD2 as D (6 bases). Germline V gene data show CDR1 as MNHEY and CDR2 as SVGAGI. The ends were cut back, 0 bases at V and 2 bases at J, with 11 bases in the middle. The CDR3 totals 15 residues. The CDR3 region is CASSYSAGGAYEQYF. The CDR3 DNA sequence: TGTGCCAGCAGTTACTCGGCAGGAGGGGCCTACGAGCAGTACTTC.

V is TRBV7-9 and J is TRBJ1-1; D not resolved. Trimming took 3 bases from V and 3 from J, leaving 11 bases between them. There are 14 residues in the CDR3. Germline loops: CDR1 SEHNR, CDR2 FQNEAQ (reference sequence). The CDR3 spells CASSFSYGDTEAFF. CDR3 bases: TGTGCCAGCAGCTTCTCTTACGGGGACACTGAAGCTTTCTTT.

This clone was seen just once. The CDR3 nucleotides are TGTGCCAGCTCACCCGGACAGGACCCCTCCTACGAGCAGTACTTC. Translation: CASSPGQDPSYEQYF. V is TRBV18 and J is TRBJ2-7, with TRBD1 matching over 7 bases. Trimming cost V 3 bases and J 0 bases; bases outside gene matches: 5. The CDR3 length is 15 residues. The V gene's germline CDR1 is KGHSH and CDR2 LQKENI. Full variable domain (remainder filled in from reference TRBV18 and TRBJ2-7): NAGVMQNPRHLVRRRGQEARLRCSPMKGHSHVYWYRQLPEEGLKFMVYLQKENIIDESGMPKERFSAEFPKEGPSILRIQQVVRGDSAAYFCASSPGQDPSYEQYFGPGTRLTVT.

This clone was recorded only once. The V call is TRBV19, the J call TRBJ2-3; tentative D call: TRBD2 (7 bases). Trimming left V 10 bases short and J 4 bases short, with 15 bases between. The CDR3 covers 13 residues. CDR1 LNHDA and CDR2 SQIVND come from the germline V gene (reference sequence). The CDR3 sequence: CAIGGARADTQYF. The CDR3 DNA is TGTGCCATTGGGGGGGCTCGGGCAGATACGCAGTATTTT.

The rearrangement uses TRBV5-1 and TRBJ2-1; 10 positions match TRBD2. V lost 3 bases to trimming and J lost 6 bases; unmatched junction nucleotides: 9. CDR1 and CDR2 from the germline V gene are SGHRS and YFSETQ. This CDR3 has 16 amino acids. The CDR3 protein is CASSSGAGGIPNEQFF. The DNA for the CDR3 is TGCGCCAGCAGCTCAGGAGCGGGAGGGATCCCCAATGAGCAGTTCTTC.

The rearrangement links TRBV7-3 to TRBJ2-3; 8 bases fit TRBD1. Looked up from germline, CDR1 is SGHTA and CDR2 is FQGTGA. CDR3 length equals 17 residues. V lost 4 bases, J lost 0 bases, and 9 bases stayed unmatched. CDR3 region: CASSSSGQGTSTDTQYF. In DNA form, the CDR3 reads TGTGCCAGCAGCTCCAGTGGACAGGGAACAAGCACAGATACGCAGTATTTT.

The V and J genes are TRBV15 and TRBJ1-1, with D unresolved. From germline, CDR1 is LNHNV and CDR2 YYDKDF (reference sequence). The CDR3 is 14 amino acids. The V end was cut by 1 base, the J end by 1 base, with 7 bases between. The CDR3 here is CATSRGSRNTEAFF. The DNA for the CDR3 is TGTGCCACCAGCAGAGGGAGCCGGAACACTGAAGCTTTCTTT.